This T cell receptor (beta chain) was identified during a study of blood T cell repertoires in COVID-19. Sequenced by immunoSEQ multiplex PCR; TCRdb stores in-frame clones only, minus some. The sample carries about 100,000 clones, 80% to 90% recorded once. The study recruited people aged roughly 18 to 100 years across some 23 US areas. Clinical history reported by participants formed the basis on which cohorts were assigned. Recovered status applied to Cohort 3 donors who had two consecutive negative PCRs. It also applied to those with clearance or with symptom resolution. V lost 10 bases to trimming and J lost 5 bases, with 14 bases between them. Per the germline V gene, CDR1 is MDHEN and CDR2 is SYDVKM. The CDR3 runs 12 residues.

The origin of this receptor is a woman between 50 and 59 years old who had recovered from COVID-19. The J gene is TRBJ1-2, the V gene TRBV28; maybe TRBD1 (6 bases). Input material: PBMCs or T cells enriched from blood (not recorded which). The CDR3 spells CAIRGGSYGYTF. The CDR3 DNA follows: TGTGCCATCCGAGGGGGTAGTTATGGCTACACCTTC.